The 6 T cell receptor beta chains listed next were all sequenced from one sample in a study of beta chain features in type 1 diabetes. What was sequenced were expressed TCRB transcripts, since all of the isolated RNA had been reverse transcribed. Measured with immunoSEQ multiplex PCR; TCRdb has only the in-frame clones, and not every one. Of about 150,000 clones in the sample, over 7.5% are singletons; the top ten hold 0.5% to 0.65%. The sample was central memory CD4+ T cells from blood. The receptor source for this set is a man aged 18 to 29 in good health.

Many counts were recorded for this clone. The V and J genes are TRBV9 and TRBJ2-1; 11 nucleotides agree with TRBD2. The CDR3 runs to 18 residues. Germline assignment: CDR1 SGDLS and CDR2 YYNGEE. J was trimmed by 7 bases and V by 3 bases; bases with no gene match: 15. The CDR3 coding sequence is TGTGCCAGCAGCGAGACTAGCGGGATCGGATCGCCGGTAAATGAGCAGTTCTTC. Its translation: CASSETSGIGSPVNEQFF.

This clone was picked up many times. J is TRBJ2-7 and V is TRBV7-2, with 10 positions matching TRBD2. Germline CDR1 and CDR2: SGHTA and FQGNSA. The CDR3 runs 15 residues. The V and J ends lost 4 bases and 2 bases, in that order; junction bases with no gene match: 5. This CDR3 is CASSSSGGGAYEQYF. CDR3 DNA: TGTGCCAGCAGCTCAAGCGGGGGGGGCGCCTACGAGCAGTACTTC. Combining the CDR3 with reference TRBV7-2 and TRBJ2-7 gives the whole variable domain GAGVSQSPSNKVTEKGKDVELRCDPISGHTALYWYRQSLGQGLEFLIYFQGNSAPDKSGLPSDRFSAERTGGSVSTLTIQRTQQEDSAVYLCASSSSGGGAYEQYFGPGTRLTVT.

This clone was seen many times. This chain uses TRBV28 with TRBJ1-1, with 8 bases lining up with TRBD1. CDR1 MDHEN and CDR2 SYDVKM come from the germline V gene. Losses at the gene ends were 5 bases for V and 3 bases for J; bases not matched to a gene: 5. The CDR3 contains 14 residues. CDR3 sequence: CASSDQGAYTEAFF. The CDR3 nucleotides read TGTGCCAGCAGTGACCAGGGGGCATACACTGAAGCTTTCTTT.

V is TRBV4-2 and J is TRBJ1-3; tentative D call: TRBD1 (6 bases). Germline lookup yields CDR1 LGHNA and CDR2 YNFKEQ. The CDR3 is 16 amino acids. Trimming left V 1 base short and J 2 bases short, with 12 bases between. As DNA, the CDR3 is TGTGCCAGCAGCCAAGCACTAGGGGGTACTGGAAACACCATATATTTT. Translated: CASSQALGGTGNTIYF.

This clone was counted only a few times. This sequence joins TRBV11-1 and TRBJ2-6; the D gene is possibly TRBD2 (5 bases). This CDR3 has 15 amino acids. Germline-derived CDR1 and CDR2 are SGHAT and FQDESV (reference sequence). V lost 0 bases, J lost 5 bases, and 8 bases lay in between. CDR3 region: CASSLARGWANVLTF. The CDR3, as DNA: TGTGCCAGCAGCTTAGCCCGGGGTTGGGCCAACGTCCTGACTTTC.

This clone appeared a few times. CDR3 DNA sequence: TGTGCCAGCACCTTGGGCGCTAACTATGGCTACACCTTC. Protein sequence: CASTLGANYGYTF. This chain joins TRBV6-5 and TRBJ1-2; D remains unclear. CDR1 is MNHEY and CDR2 is SVGAGI in the germline V gene. Between the trimmed V and J ends, which lost 7 bases and 0 bases, there was a span of 9 bases. The CDR3 covers 13 residues.